This T cell receptor (beta chain) was recorded in a study of T-cell reconstitution after alpha-beta-depleted transplantation in children. In its sample, this clonotype was seen many times. Germline CDR1 reads MNHEY; CDR2 reads SVGAGI. The CDR3 is 16 amino acids. Trimming at V came to 6 bases and at J to 5 bases, leaving 15 bases not matched to a gene. The TCRbeta library incorporated unique molecular identifiers. TCRdb analysed the PCR reads with MiXCR anew, one entry per CDR3 protein. The repertoire consists of 80,000 to 95,000 distinct CDR3 sequences, with 7% to 10% occurring once and the leading ten covering over 6%.

The chain joins TRBV6-5 to TRBJ2-5; TRBD1 aligns across 7 bases. Sequencing was performed on PBMCs from the stem cell graft donor, taken from the stem cell graft. This TCR came from a human donor who donated a stem cell graft to a child with congenital amegakaryocytic thrombocytopenia. This CDR3 is CASSKLGQAPVETQYF. Here the CDR3 DNA reads TGTGCCAGCAGCAAACTTGGACAGGCGCCGGTGGAGACCCAGTACTTC.